The 14 T cell receptor beta chains below come from one sample, sequenced in a study of blood T cell repertoires in COVID-19. The data were produced by immunoSEQ multiplex PCR, yet TCRdb's version contains in-frame clones alone and is incomplete. The repertoire has about 120,000 clones, roughly 80% of them found once; the top ten carry over 10%. Sequenced input: peripheral blood. These receptors originate from a human donor in a cohort sampled during active COVID-19.

This clone was seen once. The rearrangement uses TRBV19 and TRBJ2-1; a weak D match, TRBD2 (6 bases). Looked up from germline, CDR1 is LNHDA and CDR2 is SQIVND (reference sequence). Trimming left V 3 bases short and J 7 bases short, with 13 bases between. The CDR3 has 14 amino acids. The CDR3 loop reads CASSIQTSGNEQFF. The CDR3, as DNA: TGTGCCAGTAGTATTCAGACTAGTGGTAATGAGCAGTTCTTC. Combining the CDR3 with reference TRBV19 and TRBJ2-1 gives the whole variable domain DGGITQSPKYLFRKEGQNVTLSCEQNLNHDAMYWYRQDPGQGLRLIYYSQIVNDFQKGDIAEGYSVSREKKESFPLTVTSAQKNPTAFYLCASSIQTSGNEQFFGPGTRLTVL.

J is TRBJ1-3 and V is TRBV5-1, with 9 nucleotides matching TRBD1. Losses at the gene ends were 5 bases for V and 7 bases for J; bases not matched to a gene: 7. CDR3 length equals 14 residues. Germline CDR1 and CDR2: SGHRS and YFSETQ. The CDR3 sequence is CASRRQGVKNTIYF. DNA of the CDR3: TGCGCCAGCAGAAGACAGGGGGTTAAGAACACCATATATTTT.

This clone was detected once. The rearrangement joins TRBV10-3 to TRBJ2-3; perhaps TRBD1 as D (6 bases). Deletions cut 0 bases from V and 2 bases from J, with 15 bases between. Germline CDR1 and CDR2: ENHRY and SYGVKD. This CDR3 region has 17 residues. CDR3 nucleotide sequence: TGTGCCATCAGTGAGTCGTTGGGTAGGGGGACCACAGATACGCAGTATTTT. This translates into CAISESLGRGTTDTQYF.

The J gene is TRBJ2-1, the V gene TRBV6-5; tentatively, D is TRBD1 (5 bases). Germline V gene lookup returns CDR1 MNHEY and CDR2 SVGAGI. V was trimmed by 7 bases and J by 1 base, leaving 8 bases between them. The CDR3 runs 13 residues. The CDR3 loop is CASTTGSYNEQFF. In DNA form, the CDR3 reads TGTGCCAGCACAACAGGTTCCTACAATGAGCAGTTCTTC.

The gene calls are TRBV4-1 and TRBJ2-7; TRBD2 agrees at 10 bases. Germline loops: CDR1 MGHRA, CDR2 YSYEKL. Germline trimming cut 3 bases from V and 5 bases from J; bases unmatched to any gene: 4. The CDR3 has 14 residues. In DNA form, the CDR3 reads TGCGCCAGCAGCCATATCCTAGCGGGGGACGAGCAGTACTTC. Its translation: CASSHILAGDEQYF.

The chain links TRBV6-5 to TRBJ2-1; TRBD2 agrees at 11 bases. The CDR3 covers 15 residues. CDR1 MNHEY and CDR2 SVGAGI come from the germline V gene. The V and J ends lost 6 bases and 8 bases, in that order; junction bases with no gene match: 9. Written as DNA, the CDR3 is TGTGCCAGCAGATCCCTAGCGGGGGGCTTGGATGAGCAGTTCTTC. This translates into CASRSLAGGLDEQFF.

This clone has only a few counts. The J gene is TRBJ2-5, the V gene TRBV19; 9 positions match TRBD2. The CDR3 totals 15 residues. Germline assignment: CDR1 LNHDA and CDR2 SQIVND (reference sequence). V lost 9 bases to trimming and J lost 4 bases; unmatched junction nucleotides: 12. CDR3 sequence: CASSPGRGGRETQYF. CDR3 nucleotide sequence: TGTGCCAGCTCCCCCGGGCGGGGGGGCCGAGAGACCCAGTACTTC.

The gene calls are TRBV9 and TRBJ2-1; 7 positions match TRBD2. Trimming took 0 bases from V and 3 from J; bases not matched to a gene: 6. The CDR3 length is 16 residues. Germline CDR1 reads SGDLS; CDR2 reads YYNGEE. The DNA for the CDR3 is TGTGCCAGCAGCGTAGACCTCCGGGGGGACTACAATGAGCAGTTCTTC. As protein: CASSVDLRGDYNEQFF. Supplemented by reference TRBV9 and TRBJ2-1, the full variable domain reads DSGVTQTPKHLITATGQRVTLRCSPRSGDLSVYWYQQSLDQGLQFLIQYYNGEERAKGNILERFSAQQFPDLHSELNLSSLELGDSALYFCASSVDLRGDYNEQFFGPGTRLTVL.

This chain joins TRBV3-1 (or the pseudogene TRBV3-2) and TRBJ1-1; D possibly corresponds to TRBD1 (5 bases). CDR3 length equals 13 residues. Trimming shortened V by 3 bases and J by 8 bases, and 13 bases separated the two germline ends. In germline, CDR1 is LGHDT, CDR2 YNNKEL (reference sequence). CDR3 sequence: CASSQGGWFEAFF. CDR3 coding DNA: TGTGCCAGCAGCCAGGGGGGGTGGTTCGAAGCTTTCTTT.

This clone was seen a handful of times. This chain joins TRBV11-3 and TRBJ2-2, with D possibly matching TRBD1 (6 bases). Germline CDR1 and CDR2: SGHNT and YENEEA. The CDR3 is 13 residues long. Trimming removed 5 bases from V and 9 bases from J, with 13 bases in between. CDR3 sequence (DNA): TGTGCCAGCAGCCAATCGGACAGTTGGGAGCTGTTTTTT. Protein product: CASSQSDSWELFF.

This clone was detected only once. The DNA of the CDR3 is TGTGCCAGCAGCTTGGTATTTGAAGCTTTCTTT. Translation: CASSLVFEAFF. V gene TRBV5-6 combines with J gene TRBJ1-1; no clear D. CDR1 and CDR2 (germline): SGHDT, YYEEEE. The CDR3 has 11 residues. Deletions cut 0 bases from V and 7 bases from J, with 4 bases between.

This chain links TRBV6-1 with TRBJ1-5, with unresolved D. The CDR3 extends over 16 amino acids. CDR1 is MNHNS and CDR2 is SASEGT in the germline V gene. V lost 3 bases, J lost 2 bases, and 14 bases lay in between. The CDR3 DNA sequence: TGTGCCAGCAGTGACAACAGCCCCGGTGGCAATCAGCCCCAGCATTTT. Protein: CASSDNSPGGNQPQHF.

J is TRBJ2-7 and V is TRBV6-6; no reliable D call. The CDR3 covers 14 residues. V lost 6 bases to trimming and J lost 0 bases, with 12 bases between them. Looked up from germline, CDR1 is MNHNY and CDR2 is SVGAGI (reference sequence). In nucleotides, the CDR3 is TGTGCCAGCAGCCGAACTGGTAACTCCTACGAGCAGTACTTC. Its protein product is CASSRTGNSYEQYF.

This clone appeared a single time. The chain carries TRBV6-1 and TRBJ1-2; TRBD1 might be the D (5 bases). The ends were cut back, 2 bases at V and 8 bases at J, with 12 bases in the middle. The CDR3 sequence is 13 residues long. CDR1 and CDR2 from the germline V gene are MNHNS and SASEGT. The DNA for the CDR3 is TGTGCCAGCAGTGAACTGGGCAGGGAAGGCTACACCTTC. Its translation: CASSELGREGYTF.